The 14 T cell receptor beta chains in this list originate from one sample, sequenced in a study of patients and donors after allogeneic stem cell transplantation. TCRdb fed the RT-PCR reads into MiXCR, producing one record per CDR3 protein. The data contain over 130,000 distinct CDR3 sequences, roughly 35% of them singletons. Input material: blood, either unsorted or a sorted T cell fraction (not recorded which). The receptors here all came from a human donor who was either an allogeneic HSCT recipient or a stem cell or donor lymphocyte infusion donor (not recorded which). It is not recorded whose cells these are; they may come from a transplant donor.

The CDR3 reads CASSVGTSLAGEKLFF. The CDR3 DNA reads as TGTGCCAGCAGCGTAGGTACTTCCCTAGCCGGTGAAAAACTGTTTTTT. V and J are TRBV9 and TRBJ1-4, with D unresolved. Germline loops: CDR1 SGDLS, CDR2 YYNGEE. V was shortened by 0 bases and J by 7 bases, with 16 bases between the two germline ends. The CDR3 sequence is 16 residues long.

This clonotype has just a few counts. The V and J genes are TRBV5-1 and TRBJ1-6; D uncertain. V gave up 0 bases and J gave up 9 bases, with 4 bases separating them. The CDR3 totals 12 residues. From germline, CDR1 is SGHRS and CDR2 YFSETQ. CDR3 sequence: CASSLASSPLHF. The CDR3 DNA is TGCGCCAGCAGCTTGGCCAGTTCACCCCTCCACTTT.

This clonotype was observed a few times. The chain is built from TRBV6-5 and TRBJ1-1; perhaps TRBD1 as D (5 bases). The length of the CDR3 is 16 residues. V dropped 3 bases and J dropped 3 bases, with 17 bases sitting between them. Per the germline V gene, CDR1 is MNHEY and CDR2 is SVGAGI. The CDR3 nucleotides are TGTGCCAGCAGTTATTGGACAACCTCACGCTACACTGAAGCTTTCTTT. Translation: CASSYWTTSRYTEAFF.

The CDR3 loop is CASSLTTAGGYTF. CDR3 sequence (DNA): TGTGCCAGCAGCTTAACCACTGCCGGGGGCTACACCTTC. The chain combines TRBV7-9 with TRBJ1-2; no reliable D call. Germline V gene data show CDR1 as SEHNR and CDR2 as FQNEAQ (reference sequence). V lost 2 bases to trimming and J lost 8 bases, with 12 bases between them. The CDR3 consists of 13 residues.

This clonotype was observed a handful of times. The chain joins TRBV20-1 to TRBJ2-2; possible D gene TRBD1, 6 bases. The CDR3 has 16 residues. The germline gives CDR1 DFQATT, CDR2 SNEGSKA (reference sequence). Trimming shortened V by 1 base and J by 4 bases, and 16 bases separated the two germline ends. CDR3 nucleotide sequence: TGCAGTGCTAGAGTGTTAGGACAGTCCTTCACCGGGGAGCTGTTTTTT. It codes for CSARVLGQSFTGELFF.

The chain recombines TRBV7-9 with TRBJ2-3, with D uncertain. Germline-derived CDR1 and CDR2 are SEHNR and FQNEAQ (reference sequence). This CDR3 contains 17 residues. The germline V and J ends were trimmed by 4 bases and 4 bases, with 21 bases remaining between them. The CDR3 coding sequence is TGTGCCAGCAGCTCCTCAGAGTCCTCTACACGGGCAGATACGCAGTATTTT. This translates into CASSSSESSTRADTQYF.

V is TRBV3-1 and J is TRBJ1-3, with D maybe TRBD1 (6 bases). The CDR3 totals 14 residues. In germline, CDR1 is LGHDT, CDR2 YNNKEL (reference sequence). Trimming cost V 5 bases and J 4 bases, with 12 bases left between them. CDR3 loop: CASSGRGAGNTIYF. Here the CDR3 DNA reads TGTGCCAGCAGCGGCCGGGGGGCAGGAAACACCATATATTTT.

This clonotype was observed a few times. The V and J genes are TRBV7-8 and TRBJ1-1, with TRBD1 matching 8 bases. Trimming removed 1 base from V and 4 bases from J; junction bases left unmatched: 5. The V gene's germline CDR1 is SGHVS and CDR2 FQNEAQ. CDR3 length: 15 amino acids. The CDR3 nucleotides are TGTGCCAGCAGCTTAGAGGGCAGGGGGCCCACTGAAGCTTTCTTT. Protein: CASSLEGRGPTEAFF.

The chain employs TRBV7-2 and TRBJ2-4; the D gene is possibly TRBD2 (6 bases). Trimming stripped 5 bases from V and 5 bases from J, with 7 bases between. The germline CDR1 and CDR2 sequences are SGHTA and FQGNSA. This CDR3 comprises 12 residues. The CDR3 here is CASSPGENIQYF. In DNA form, the CDR3 reads TGTGCCAGCAGCCCGGGGGAAAACATTCAGTACTTC.

This clonotype was detected only a few times. The V call is TRBV14, the J call TRBJ2-6; perhaps TRBD2 as D (5 bases). V was pared by 5 bases and J by 2 bases, with 16 bases between. Looked up from germline, CDR1 is SGHDN and CDR2 is FVKESK. The CDR3 has 17 amino acids. The chain's CDR3 is CASSTREGSAGANVLTF. CDR3 nucleotides: TGTGCCAGCAGCACCCGAGAGGGCTCAGCTGGGGCCAACGTCCTGACTTTC. The whole variable domain, remainder taken from reference TRBV14 and TRBJ2-6, is EAGVTQFPSHSVIEKGQTVTLRCDPISGHDNLYWYRRVMGKEIKFLLHFVKESKQDESGMPNNRFLAERTGGTYSTLKVQPAELEDSGVYFCASSTREGSAGANVLTFGAGSRLTVL.

This clonotype was observed a few times. The V gene is TRBV6-5, the J gene TRBJ1-2; 8 nucleotides agree with TRBD1. CDR1 is MNHEY and CDR2 is SVGAGI in the germline V gene. V shed 6 bases, J shed 4 bases, and the junction held 10 bases outside the gene matches. The CDR3 runs 15 residues. This chain's CDR3 is CASRLTGAGLYGYTF. CDR3 nucleotides: TGTGCCAGCAGGCTGACAGGGGCGGGACTCTATGGCTACACCTTC.

This clonotype was found a few times. The gene calls are TRBV7-3 and TRBJ1-6; TRBD1 might be the D (5 bases). CDR3 size: 16 residues. Germline values: CDR1 SGHTA, CDR2 FQGTGA. The V end lost 1 base, the J end lost 10 bases, and 17 bases lay between the germline ends. This CDR3 is CASSLKGDSRRSPLHF. The DNA of the CDR3 is TGTGCCAGCAGCTTAAAGGGAGACAGCCGCAGATCACCCCTCCACTTT.

The sample holds a few counts of this clonotype. V gene TRBV5-6 combines with J gene TRBJ2-6, with D possibly being TRBD2 (5 bases). This CDR3 is 19 amino acids long. V was trimmed by 6 bases and J by 0 bases, leaving 22 bases between them. The germline gives CDR1 SGHDT, CDR2 YYEEEE. CDR3 in DNA: TGTGCCAGCAACAATCCCGGGGATCTGAGATACTCTGGGGCCAACGTCCTGACTTTC. Protein product: CASNNPGDLRYSGANVLTF.

This clonotype was counted between two and nine times. J is TRBJ1-6 and V is TRBV5-1, with TRBD1 identical over 10 bases. Germline CDR1 and CDR2: SGHRS and YFSETQ. The CDR3 has 15 residues. Trimming removed 3 bases from V and 8 bases from J; junction bases left unmatched: 5. As DNA, the CDR3 is TGCGCCAGCAGCTCATTGGACAGGGGGGATTCACCCCTCCACTTT. This codes for CASSSLDRGDSPLHF.